This T cell receptor beta chain was profiled in a study of T cell responses to AZD1222 COVID-19 vaccine. The germline V gene has CDR1 GTSNPN and CDR2 SVGIG (reference sequence). There are 13 residues in the CDR3. J was trimmed by 1 base and V by 7 bases; bases with no gene match: 4. Sequencing was performed with immunoSEQ multiplex PCR; in TCRdb, only in-frame clones are kept and a portion is missing. There are around 140,000 clones in the sample; about nine tenths occur only once, and approximately 2% lies in the top ten. The sequences come from peripheral blood, collected 28 days after the second AZD1222 dose. The chain combines TRBV30 with TRBJ2-1; TRBD2 matches 7 bases. The TCR comes from an adult who received the AZD1222 COVID-19 vaccine. CDR3 residues: CAYSSGSYNEQFF. The CDR3 DNA reads as TGTGCCTATTCTAGCGGATCCTACAATGAGCAGTTCTTC.